This is a list of T cell receptor beta chains from one sample in a study of CD8 T cells in ankylosing spondylitis. TCRdb recomputed calls from the 5' RACE reads with MiXCR, one row per CDR3 protein. Among 200,000 to 250,000 distinct CDR3 sequences listed, around 18% were seen once. Sequencing used blood, either unsorted or a sorted T cell fraction (not recorded which). The receptors were sampled from a male donor with ankylosing spondylitis. Both conserved end residues are part of each CDR3. The D gene is left open where the match is weak. For some rows the clone size is stated as once, few or many, or as a class when expanded; others skip it.

13,TRBV27,TRBJ1-6,.,few,TGTGCCAGCAGACTTACGGAGGTCTCACCCCTCCACTTT,CASRLTEVSPLHF
14,TRBV16,TRBJ1-1,.,.,TGTGCCAGCAGCCAGACGACCATGAACACTGAAGCTTTCTTT,CASSQTTMNTEAFF
16,TRBV4-3,TRBJ2-7,TRBD2,.,TGCGCCAGCAGCCAAGATGCTTGGGGGGGGACCTACGAGCAGTACTTC,CASSQDAWGGTYEQYF
15,TRBV12-3/TRBV12-4,TRBJ2-2,.,many,TGTGCCAGCAGGCTCGGGGACCCTGGGACCGGGGAGCTGTTTTTT,CASRLGDPGTGELFF
15,TRBV29-1,TRBJ2-7,TRBD1,.,TGCAGCGTTGAATTGCGACAGGGCAGCTCCTACGAGCAGTACTTC,CSVELRQGSSYEQYF
12,TRBV29-1,TRBJ2-7,.,many,TGCAGCGTTGAAGTGTTCACGGACGAGCAGTACTTC,CSVEVFTDEQYF
21,TRBV14,TRBJ2-3,TRBD2,few,TGTGCCAGCAGCCACCCCAGGAGGGGTAGCGGGAGCTATATTTACACAGATACGCAGTATTTT,CASSHPRRGSGSYIYTDTQYF
16,TRBV12-3/TRBV12-4,TRBJ2-3,.,many,TGTGCCAGCAGTTTTATTTTGGGAGGAAGCACAGATACGCAGTATTTT,CASSFILGGSTDTQYF
14,TRBV27,TRBJ1-1,TRBD1,.,TGTGCCAGCAGTTGGGACAGGGGGCTCACTGAAGCTTTCTTT,CASSWDRGLTEAFF
13,TRBV4-3,TRBJ2-7,.,.,TGCGCCAGCAGCCACACAACGGGGTACGAGCAGTACTTC,CASSHTTGYEQYF
11,TRBV6-1,TRBJ2-7,.,.,TGTGCGACCCAGGAGGACTGGGAGCAGTACTTC,CATQEDWEQYF
16,TRBV13,TRBJ1-2,TRBD1,.,TGTGCCAGCAGCCACGGGACAGGGGTTACAAACTATGGCTACACCTTC,CASSHGTGVTNYGYTF
16,TRBV2,TRBJ2-3,TRBD2,many,TGTGCCAGCAGTGAAATAGCGGGGGGTAACACAGATACGCAGTATTTT,CASSEIAGGNTDTQYF
16,TRBV11-2,TRBJ1-1,TRBD1,.,TGTGCCAGCAGCTTAAACCTACAGGGGGTGGGCACTGAAGCTTTCTTT,CASSLNLQGVGTEAFF
14,TRBV4-3,TRBJ2-7,.,few,TGCGCCAGCAGCGACAGAGCGTACCACTACGAGCAGTACTTC,CASSDRAYHYEQYF
11,TRBV29-1,TRBJ2-5,.,many,TGCAGCGTTTTACTTTTGGAGACCCAGTACTTC,CSVLLLETQYF
15,TRBV7-3,TRBJ1-1,.,few,TGTGCCAGCAGCTTAAAGGCCGGGGGCAACACTGAAGCTTTCTTT,CASSLKAGGNTEAFF
14,TRBV16,TRBJ1-5,.,.,TGTGCCAGCAGCCAACTGGGGCCGGATCAGCCCCAGCATTTT,CASSQLGPDQPQHF
14,TRBV7-2,TRBJ2-3,.,many,TGTGCCAGCAGCTTATTGGGAGAGACAGATACGCAGTATTTT,CASSLLGETDTQYF
14,TRBV12-5,TRBJ2-3,TRBD1,.,TGTGCTAGTGGGCATGGACAGGGGACAGATACGCAGTATTTT,CASGHGQGTDTQYF
13,TRBV12-3/TRBV12-4,TRBJ1-2,.,.,TGTGCCAGCAGTCAGGCTCCAGGGTATGGCTACACCTTC,CASSQAPGYGYTF
13,TRBV5-1,TRBJ2-7,.,.,TGCGCCAGCAGCTTGCCGGCAGGGGAGGAGCAGTACTTC,CASSLPAGEEQYF
15,TRBV4-1,TRBJ2-5,.,few,TGCGCCAGCAGCCCTGATCCGGGATACCAAGAGACCCAGTACTTC,CASSPDPGYQETQYF
15,TRBV11-2,TRBJ2-7,.,few,TGTGCCAGCAGCTTAATACGGGCTAGCTCCTACGAGCAGTACTTC,CASSLIRASSYEQYF